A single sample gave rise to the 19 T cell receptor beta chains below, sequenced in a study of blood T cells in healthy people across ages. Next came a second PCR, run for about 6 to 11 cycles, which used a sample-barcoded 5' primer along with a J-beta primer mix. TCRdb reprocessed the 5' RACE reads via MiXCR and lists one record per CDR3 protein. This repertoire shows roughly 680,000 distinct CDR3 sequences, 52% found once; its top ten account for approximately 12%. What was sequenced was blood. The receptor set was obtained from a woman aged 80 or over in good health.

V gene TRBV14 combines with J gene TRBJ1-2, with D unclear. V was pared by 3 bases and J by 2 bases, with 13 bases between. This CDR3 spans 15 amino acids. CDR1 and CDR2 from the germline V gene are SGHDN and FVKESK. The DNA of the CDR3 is TGTGCCAGCAGCCATTCGACCCCCCTAAACTATGGCTACACCTTC. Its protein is CASSHSTPLNYGYTF.

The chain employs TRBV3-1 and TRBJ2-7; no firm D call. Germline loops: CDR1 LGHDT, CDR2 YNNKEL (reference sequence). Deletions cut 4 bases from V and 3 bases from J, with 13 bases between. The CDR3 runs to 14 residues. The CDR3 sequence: CASSLSNGYYEQYF. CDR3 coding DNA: TGTGCCAGCAGCCTGTCCAACGGGTACTACGAGCAGTACTTC.

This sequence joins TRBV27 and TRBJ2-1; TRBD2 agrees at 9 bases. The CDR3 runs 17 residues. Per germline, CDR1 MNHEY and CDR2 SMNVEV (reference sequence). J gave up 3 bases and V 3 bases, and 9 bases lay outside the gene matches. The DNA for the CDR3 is TGTGCCAGCAGTTTCACAGAAGCGGGAGGACTCTACAATGAGCAGTTCTTC. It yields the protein CASSFTEAGGLYNEQFF.

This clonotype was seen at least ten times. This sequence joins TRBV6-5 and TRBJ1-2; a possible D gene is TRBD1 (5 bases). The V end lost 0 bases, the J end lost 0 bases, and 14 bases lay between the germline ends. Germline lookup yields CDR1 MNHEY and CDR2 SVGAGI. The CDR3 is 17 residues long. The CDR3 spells CASSYSMPGGANYGYTF. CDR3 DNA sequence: TGTGCCAGCAGTTACTCGATGCCCGGGGGAGCTAACTATGGCTACACCTTC.

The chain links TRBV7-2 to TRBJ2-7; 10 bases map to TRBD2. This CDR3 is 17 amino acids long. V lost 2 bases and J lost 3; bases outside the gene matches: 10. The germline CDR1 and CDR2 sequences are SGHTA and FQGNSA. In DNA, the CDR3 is TGTGCCAGCAGCTTAATCCCTAGCGGGAGTATTAGCTACGAGCAGTACTTC. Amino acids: CASSLIPSGSISYEQYF.

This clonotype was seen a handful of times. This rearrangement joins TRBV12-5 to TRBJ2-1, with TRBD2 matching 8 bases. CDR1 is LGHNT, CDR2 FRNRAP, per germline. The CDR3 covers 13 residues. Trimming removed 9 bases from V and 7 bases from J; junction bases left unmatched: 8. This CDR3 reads CASRGGVGNEQFF. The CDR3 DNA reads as TGTGCTAGCCGGGGGGGAGTGGGTAATGAGCAGTTCTTC.

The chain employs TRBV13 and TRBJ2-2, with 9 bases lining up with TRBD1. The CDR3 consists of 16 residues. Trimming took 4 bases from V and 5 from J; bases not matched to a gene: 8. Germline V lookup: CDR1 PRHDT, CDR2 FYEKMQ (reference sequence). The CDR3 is CASSSNGQGLTGELFF. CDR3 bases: TGTGCCAGCAGCTCAAATGGACAGGGGTTAACCGGGGAGCTGTTTTTT. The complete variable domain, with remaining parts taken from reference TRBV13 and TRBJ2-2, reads AAGVIQSPRHLIKEKRETATLKCYPIPRHDTVYWYQQGPGQDPQFLISFYEKMQSDKGSIPDRFSAQQFSDYHSELNMSSLELGDSALYFCASSSNGQGLTGELFFGEGSRLTVL.

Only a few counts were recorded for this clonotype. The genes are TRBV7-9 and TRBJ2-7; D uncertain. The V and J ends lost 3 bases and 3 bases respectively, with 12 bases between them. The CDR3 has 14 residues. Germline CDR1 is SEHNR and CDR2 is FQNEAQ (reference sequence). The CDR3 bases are TGTGCCAGCAGCTTTGTACAAGAAGGCTACGAGCAGTACTTC. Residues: CASSFVQEGYEQYF.

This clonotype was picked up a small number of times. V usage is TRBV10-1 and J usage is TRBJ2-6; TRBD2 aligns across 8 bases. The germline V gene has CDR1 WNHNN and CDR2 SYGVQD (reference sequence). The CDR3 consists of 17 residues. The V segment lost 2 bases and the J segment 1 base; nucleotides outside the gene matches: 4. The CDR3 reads CASSESGSFSGANVLTF. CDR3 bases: TGCGCCAGCAGTGAGAGCGGGAGTTTTTCTGGGGCCAACGTCCTGACTTTC.

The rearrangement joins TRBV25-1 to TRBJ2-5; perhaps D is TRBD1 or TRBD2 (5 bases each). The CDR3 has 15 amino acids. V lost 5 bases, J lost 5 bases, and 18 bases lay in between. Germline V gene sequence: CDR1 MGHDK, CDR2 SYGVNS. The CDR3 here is CASSIWRQGGETQYF. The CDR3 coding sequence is TGTGCCAGCAGTATATGGAGGCAGGGCGGCGAGACCCAGTACTTC.

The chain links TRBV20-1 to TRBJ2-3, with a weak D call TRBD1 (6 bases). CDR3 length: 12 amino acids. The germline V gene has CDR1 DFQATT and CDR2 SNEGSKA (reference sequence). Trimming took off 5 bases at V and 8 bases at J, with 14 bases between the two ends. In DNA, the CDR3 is TGCAGTGCTCCCAGGGGACCAGCTACGCAGTATTTT. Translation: CSAPRGPATQYF.

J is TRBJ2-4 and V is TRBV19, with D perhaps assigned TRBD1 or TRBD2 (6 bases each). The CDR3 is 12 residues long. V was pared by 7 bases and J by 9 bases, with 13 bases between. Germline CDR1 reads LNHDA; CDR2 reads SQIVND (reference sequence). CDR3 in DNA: TGTGCCAGTAACGGGGGCGAGGGCATTCAGTACTTC. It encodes CASNGGEGIQYF.

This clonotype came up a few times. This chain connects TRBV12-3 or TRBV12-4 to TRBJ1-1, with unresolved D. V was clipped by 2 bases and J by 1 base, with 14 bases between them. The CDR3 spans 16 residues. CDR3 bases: TGTGCCAGCAGTTTACTGGTGGCAGTGTCGAACACTGAAGCTTTCTTT. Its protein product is CASSLLVAVSNTEAFF.

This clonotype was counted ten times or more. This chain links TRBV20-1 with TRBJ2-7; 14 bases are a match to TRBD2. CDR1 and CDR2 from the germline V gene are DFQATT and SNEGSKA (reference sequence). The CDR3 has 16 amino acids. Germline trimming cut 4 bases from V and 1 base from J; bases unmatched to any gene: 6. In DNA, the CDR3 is TGCAGTGCTACGGGACTAGCGGGAGATAGGTCCTACGAGCAGTACTTC. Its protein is CSATGLAGDRSYEQYF.

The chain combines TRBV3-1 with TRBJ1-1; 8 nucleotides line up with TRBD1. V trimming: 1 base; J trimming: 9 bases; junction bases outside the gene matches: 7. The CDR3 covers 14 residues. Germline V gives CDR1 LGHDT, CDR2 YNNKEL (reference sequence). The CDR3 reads CASSQGPDRAKAFF. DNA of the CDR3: TGTGCCAGCAGCCAAGGACCGGACAGGGCGAAAGCTTTCTTT.

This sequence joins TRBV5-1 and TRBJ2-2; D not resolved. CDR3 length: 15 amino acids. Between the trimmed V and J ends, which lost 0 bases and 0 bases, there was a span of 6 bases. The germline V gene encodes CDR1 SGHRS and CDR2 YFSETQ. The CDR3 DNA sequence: TGCGCCAGCAGCTTGGTCTCGACGAACACCGGGGAGCTGTTTTTT. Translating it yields CASSLVSTNTGELFF.

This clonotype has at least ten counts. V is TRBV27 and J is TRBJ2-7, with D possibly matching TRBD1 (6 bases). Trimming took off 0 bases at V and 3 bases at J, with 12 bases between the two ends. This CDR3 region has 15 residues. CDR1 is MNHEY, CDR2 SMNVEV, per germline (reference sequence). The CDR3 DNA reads TGTGCCAGCAGTTTATCGGCGACAGGAAACTACGAGCAGTACTTC. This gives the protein CASSLSATGNYEQYF.

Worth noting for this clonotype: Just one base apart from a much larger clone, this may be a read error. The CDR3 bases are TGCAGTGCCCCCCTGGCGGGTAGCTTGAAGACCCAGTTCTTC. This encodes CSAPLAGSLKTQFF. The chain has TRBV20-1 and TRBJ2-1; possible D gene TRBD2, 5 bases. The V end lost 6 bases, the J end lost 13 bases, and 25 bases lay between the germline ends. This CDR3 has 14 residues. The germline CDR1 and CDR2 sequences are DFQATT and SNEGSKA (reference sequence).

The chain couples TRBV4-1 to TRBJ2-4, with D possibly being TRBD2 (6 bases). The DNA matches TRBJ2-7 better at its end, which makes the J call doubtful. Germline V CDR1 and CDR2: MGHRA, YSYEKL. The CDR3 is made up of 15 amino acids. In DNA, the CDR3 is TGCGCCAGCAGCCAAGTTGAGGCGGGGCGCTACGAGCAGTACTTC. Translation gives CASSQVEAGRYEQYF.